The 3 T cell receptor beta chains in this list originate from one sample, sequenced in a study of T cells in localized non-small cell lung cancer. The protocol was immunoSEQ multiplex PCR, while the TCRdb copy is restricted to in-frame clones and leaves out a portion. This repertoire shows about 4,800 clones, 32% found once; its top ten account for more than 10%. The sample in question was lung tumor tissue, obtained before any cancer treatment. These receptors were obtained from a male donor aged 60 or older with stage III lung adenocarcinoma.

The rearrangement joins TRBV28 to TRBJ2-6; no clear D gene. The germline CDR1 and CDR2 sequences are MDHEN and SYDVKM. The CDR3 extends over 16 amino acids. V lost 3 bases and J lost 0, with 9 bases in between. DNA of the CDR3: TGTGCCAGCAGTTTTGTGGAGAGCTCTGGGGCCAACGTCCTGACTTTC. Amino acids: CASSFVESSGANVLTF.

CDR3 region: CASSPSGVSNQPQHF. The CDR3 DNA reads TGTGCCAGCAGCCCCTCGGGGGTTAGCAATCAGCCCCAGCATTTT. V and J are TRBV28 and TRBJ1-5, with D possibly TRBD1 on 5 matching bases. With 6 bases removed from V and 0 bases from J, the gap between germline ends came to 12 bases. Germline CDR1 is MDHEN and CDR2 is SYDVKM. This CDR3 is built from 15 residues.

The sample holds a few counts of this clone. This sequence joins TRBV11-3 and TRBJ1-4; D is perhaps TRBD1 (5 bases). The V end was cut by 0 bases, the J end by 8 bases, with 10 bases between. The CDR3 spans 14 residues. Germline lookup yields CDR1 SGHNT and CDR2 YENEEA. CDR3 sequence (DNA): TGTGCCAGCAGCTTAGACAGGGTGGGGGAAAAACTGTTTTTT. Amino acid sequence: CASSLDRVGEKLFF.